This T cell receptor (beta chain) originates from a study of cytomegalovirus exposure and HLA in healthy donors. CDR3 size: 14 residues. Germline lookup yields CDR1 KGHSH and CDR2 LQKENI. Trimming took 0 bases from V and 5 from J, leaving 8 bases between them. This clone occurred a few times. Sequenced by immunoSEQ multiplex PCR; TCRdb stores in-frame clones only, minus some. The data show 55,000 to 85,000 clones, with about 95% seen just once and more than 0.8% held by the top ten. The chain is built from TRBV18 and TRBJ2-1, with a weak D call TRBD2 (5 bases). The sample was PBMCs. The receptor was derived from a woman between 18 and 30 years old in good health and CMV-seronegative. As DNA, the CDR3 is TGTGCCAGCTCACCACCTGAGGGTCACAATGAGCAGTTCTTC. The encoded protein is CASSPPEGHNEQFF.